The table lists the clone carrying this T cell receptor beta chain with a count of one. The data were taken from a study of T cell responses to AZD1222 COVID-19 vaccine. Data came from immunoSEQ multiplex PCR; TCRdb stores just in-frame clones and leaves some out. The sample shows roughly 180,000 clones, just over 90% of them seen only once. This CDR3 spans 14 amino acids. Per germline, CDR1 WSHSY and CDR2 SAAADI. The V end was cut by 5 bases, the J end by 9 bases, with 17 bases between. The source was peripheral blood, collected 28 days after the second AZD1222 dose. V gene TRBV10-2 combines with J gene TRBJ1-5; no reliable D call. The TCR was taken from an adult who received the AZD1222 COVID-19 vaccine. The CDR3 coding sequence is TGCGCCAGCAGTACCCCGTGGTACGCGATGCCCCAGCATTTT. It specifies CASSTPWYAMPQHF.